This T cell receptor (beta chain) comes out of a study of blood T cells in healthy people across ages. This clonotype was detected ten times or more. With a J-beta primer mix and a sample-barcoded 5' primer, a second PCR ran about 7 to 12 cycles. Each cDNA molecule was tagged by a template-switch adaptor with 12 random nucleotides. MiXCR, run by TCRdb on the 5' RACE reads, gives a single entry per CDR3 protein. The data show just over 1 million distinct CDR3 sequences, with 35% to 50% seen just once and 15% to 20% held by the top ten. The junction had 9 bases not matched to a gene; V was cut back by 6 bases and J by 5 bases. This CDR3 has 14 residues.

The sequenced sample consisted of blood. The chain uses TRBV12-3 or TRBV12-4 and TRBJ2-5, with 7 bases matching TRBD1. The clonotype was recovered from a woman aged 60 to 75 in good health. The CDR3 DNA is TGTGCCAGCAGGATGACAGGGCCTTCGGAGACCCAGTACTTC. Translation gives CASRMTGPSETQYF.